The 12 T cell receptor beta chains in this list originate from one sample, sequenced in a study of T cell changes during pregnancy in multiple sclerosis. Assay used: immunoSEQ multiplex PCR; TCRdb lists only in-frame clones, some missing. The table shows approximately 62,000 clones, with 93% occurring only once. This specimen was CD8+ T cells from peripheral blood mononuclear cells, taken in the second trimester of pregnancy. Receptors originate from a female donor with multiple sclerosis, enrolled in a pregnancy study.

V is TRBV14 and J is TRBJ1-2, with D possibly matching TRBD1 (6 bases). CDR1 is SGHDN, CDR2 FVKESK, per germline. The CDR3 loop spans 16 amino acids. Trimming took off 4 bases at V and 1 base at J, with 16 bases between the two ends. CDR3 protein: CASSLQGTIVNYGYTF. The CDR3 DNA is TGTGCCAGCAGCCTACAGGGAACGATAGTTAACTATGGCTACACCTTC.

This chain joins TRBV9 and TRBJ2-5; 7 bases fit TRBD1. Germline assignment: CDR1 SGDLS and CDR2 YYNGEE. The junction had 11 bases not matched to a gene; V was cut back by 4 bases and J by 5 bases. The CDR3 covers 15 residues. The CDR3 nucleotides read TGTGCCAGCAGCCTTTATCAGGGGGTCAGGGAGACCCAGTACTTC. It encodes CASSLYQGVRETQYF. The full variable domain, in which reference TRBV9 and TRBJ2-5 provide the parts outside the CDR3, is DSGVTQTPKHLITATGQRVTLRCSPRSGDLSVYWYQQSLDQGLQFLIQYYNGEERAKGNILERFSAQQFPDLHSELNLSSLELGDSALYFCASSLYQGVRETQYFGPGTRLLVL.

This clone was recorded a few times. The V and J genes are TRBV6-6 and TRBJ1-1; perhaps TRBD1 as D (5 bases). Per germline, CDR1 MNHNY and CDR2 SVGAGI (reference sequence). This CDR3 is built from 14 residues. Trimming stripped 6 bases from V and 4 bases from J, with 15 bases between. The CDR3 here is CASSSDSPFTEAFF. The CDR3 nucleotides are TGTGCCAGCAGCAGCGACAGCCCTTTCACTGAAGCTTTCTTT.

The V gene is TRBV6-1, the J gene TRBJ1-2; D not resolved. Trimming removed 3 bases from V and 4 bases from J, with 9 bases in between. From germline, CDR1 is MNHNS and CDR2 SASEGT. The CDR3 contains 13 residues. The CDR3 DNA reads as TGTGCCAGCAGTGACCCGGTTAGCTATGGCTACACCTTC. Residues: CASSDPVSYGYTF.

The chain uses TRBV6-1 and TRBJ1-2; maybe TRBD1 (5 bases). The V end was cut by 2 bases, the J end by 4 bases, with 14 bases between. The CDR3 consists of 15 residues. CDR1 is MNHNS, CDR2 SASEGT, per germline. The CDR3: CASSEIGGTGYGYTF. CDR3 nucleotides: TGTGCCAGCAGTGAAATTGGAGGGACGGGCTATGGCTACACCTTC.

This clone was recorded once. The chain combines TRBV6-1 with TRBJ1-2; TRBD1 aligns across 10 bases. The CDR3 loop spans 15 amino acids. Losses at the gene ends were 3 bases for V and 5 bases for J; bases not matched to a gene: 6. The V gene's germline CDR1 is MNHNS and CDR2 SASEGT. CDR3: CASSEDRGVAYGYTF. The CDR3 DNA sequence: TGTGCCAGCAGTGAGGACAGGGGGGTGGCGTATGGCTACACCTTC.

The chain links TRBV7-3 to TRBJ2-5, with no clear D. V dropped 4 bases and J dropped 7 bases, with 13 bases sitting between them. Germline V gives CDR1 SGHTA, CDR2 FQGTGA. CDR3 size: 13 residues. CDR3 loop: CASSSTTSGTQYF. The CDR3 DNA sequence: TGTGCCAGCAGCTCCACTACGTCGGGGACCCAGTACTTC.

The V call is TRBV29-1, the J call TRBJ1-2; 9 nucleotides agree with TRBD1. Germline V gene sequence: CDR1 SQVTM, CDR2 ANQGSEA. This CDR3 spans 13 amino acids. After removal of 6 bases from V and 3 bases from J, the junction contained 5 bases not matched to a gene. In DNA form, the CDR3 reads TGCAGCGTCGGGACAGGGTGGGACTATGGCTACACCTTC. Translation gives CSVGTGWDYGYTF. Filled out from reference TRBV29-1 and TRBJ1-2, the complete variable domain reads SAVISQKPSRDICQRGTSLTIQCQVDSQVTMMFWYRQQPGQSLTLIATANQGSEATYESGFVIDKFPISRPNLTFSTLTVSNMSPEDSSIYLCSVGTGWDYGYTFGSGTRLTVV.

CDR3 coding DNA: TGTGCCAGCTCTCTAGCGGGAGTCTCCTACGAGCAGTACTTC. Translated: CASSLAGVSYEQYF. The chain carries TRBV7-9 and TRBJ2-7; 10 positions match TRBD2. Germline assignment: CDR1 SEHNR and CDR2 FQNEAQ (reference sequence). The CDR3 totals 14 residues. With 8 bases clipped from V and 0 bases from J, the junction kept 4 bases outside the gene matches.

CDR3 in amino acids: CASSFNPEGDYEQYF. CDR3 bases: TGTGCCAGCAGCTTCAACCCCGAAGGGGACTACGAGCAGTACTTC. The chain uses TRBV7-9 and TRBJ2-7, with D possibly matching TRBD1 (5 bases). This CDR3 spans 15 amino acids. Trimming pared 3 bases from V and 3 bases from J, leaving 15 bases between. Germline V gives CDR1 SEHNR, CDR2 FQNEAQ (reference sequence).

V usage is TRBV9 and J usage is TRBJ2-3, with D perhaps matching TRBD1 (5 bases). CDR1 is SGDLS and CDR2 is YYNGEE in the germline V gene. The CDR3 contains 16 residues. The V and J ends lost 2 bases and 1 base respectively, with 14 bases between them. CDR3 in amino acids: CASSVFGDSRTDTQYF. The CDR3, as DNA: TGTGCCAGCAGCGTCTTCGGAGACAGCCGCACAGATACGCAGTATTTT.

The chain combines TRBV4-3 with TRBJ2-7; D is unclear. Deletions cut 0 bases from V and 5 bases from J, with 11 bases between. Looked up from germline, CDR1 is LGHNA and CDR2 is YSLEER. CDR3 length equals 14 residues. The CDR3 loop reads CASSQEWSLDEQYF. The CDR3 nucleotides read TGCGCCAGCAGCCAAGAATGGAGCTTGGACGAGCAGTACTTC.